Listed below are T cell receptor beta chains from one sample, sequenced in a study of T cell repertoires in cytomegalovirus infection. TCRdb called the reads again in MiXCR, with one record for every CDR3 protein. The table shows about 890,000 distinct CDR3 sequences, with around 29% occurring only once. Their target antigens are unknown. The source material was cultured CD8+ T cells from PBMCs, sampled from culture after CMV antigen stimulation. The receptors stem from a human donor in good health (CMV status not recorded). Some clones in this sample may be carry-over from other donors' samples. Each CDR3 is given with its conserved first and last residue. Fields, in order: J gene, clone size, D gene, V gene, CDR3 protein, CDR3 DNA. D genes are given only for firm matches. Size tells how often a clone was seen (once, few, many) or the class of an expanded clone, and some rows leave it out.

J: TRBJ2-3; size: few; D: TRBD1; V: TRBV28; CDR3: CASSSDRGSDTQYF; DNA: TGTGCCAGCAGTTCGGACAGGGGATCAGATACGCAGTATTTT
J: TRBJ2-5; size: few; D: TRBD1; V: TRBV7-9; CDR3: CASSTEVGQGADETQYF; DNA: TGTGCCAGCAGCACAGAAGTGGGACAGGGGGCCGACGAGACCCAGTACTTC
J: TRBJ1-6; size: few; D: NA; V: TRBV2; CDR3: CASSDEIGAYNSPLHF; DNA: TGTGCCAGCAGTGATGAGATCGGGGCCTATAATTCACCCCTCCACTTT
J: TRBJ2-7; size: NA; D: NA; V: TRBV7-8; CDR3: CASRDSVSSYEQYF; DNA: TGTGCCAGCAGGGACTCCGTGAGCTCCTACGAGCAGTACTTC
J: TRBJ1-2; size: many; D: TRBD1; V: TRBV5-1; CDR3: CASSMDRTLNGYTF; DNA: TGCGCCAGCAGCATGGACAGGACCCTTAATGGCTACACCTTC
J: TRBJ2-2; size: few; D: TRBD1; V: TRBV6-2/TRBV6-3; CDR3: CASRDDRGPSTGELFF; DNA: TGTGCCAGCAGGGACGACAGGGGGCCAAGCACCGGGGAGCTGTTTTTT
J: TRBJ1-5; size: NA; D: TRBD1; V: TRBV13; CDR3: CASSLRGAERAFNQPQHF; DNA: TGTGCCAGCAGCCTCAGGGGGGCCGAAAGGGCCTTCAATCAGCCCCAGCATTTT
J: TRBJ2-3; size: NA; D: NA; V: TRBV9; CDR3: CASSDQGGTDTQYF; DNA: TGTGCCAGCAGCGACCAGGGGGGGACAGATACGCAGTATTTT
J: TRBJ2-1; size: NA; D: NA; V: TRBV5-6; CDR3: CASSGPGRFYNEQFF; DNA: TGTGCCAGCAGCGGACCAGGGCGATTCTACAATGAGCAGTTCTTC
J: TRBJ1-5; size: NA; D: TRBD1; V: TRBV7-8; CDR3: CASSERGGGQPQHF; DNA: TGTGCCAGCAGCGAGAGAGGGGGCGGACAGCCCCAGCATTTT
J: TRBJ1-1; size: few; D: NA; V: TRBV28; CDR3: CASSLLRDAPPEAFF; DNA: TGTGCCAGCAGTTTACTCCGGGACGCCCCCCCAGAAGCTTTCTTT
J: TRBJ2-1; size: few; D: NA; V: TRBV6-2/TRBV6-3; CDR3: CASSYPRSSLSSYNEQFF; DNA: TGTGCCAGCAGTTACCCGCGAAGTAGCCTGAGCTCCTACAATGAGCAGTTCTTC
J: TRBJ2-5; size: few; D: NA; V: TRBV4-1; CDR3: CASSQRGGETQYF; DNA: TGCGCCAGCAGCCAACGTGGGGGAGAGACCCAGTACTTC
J: TRBJ2-7; size: NA; D: NA; V: TRBV12-3/TRBV12-4; CDR3: CASTSPGTAPHEQYF; DNA: TGTGCCAGCACCTCTCCCGGGACGGCCCCCCACGAGCAGTACTTC
J: TRBJ2-1; size: many; D: TRBD2; V: TRBV6-5; CDR3: CASSYGVAGSYNEQFF; DNA: TGTGCCAGCAGTTACGGGGTAGCGGGCTCCTACAATGAGCAGTTCTTC
J: TRBJ1-1; size: NA; D: TRBD1; V: TRBV10-2; CDR3: CASSGIGQGAANTEAFF; DNA: TGCGCCAGCAGTGGAATTGGACAGGGGGCTGCTAACACTGAAGCTTTCTTT
J: TRBJ1-3; size: many; D: NA; V: TRBV7-8; CDR3: CASSLTPGNTIYF; DNA: TGTGCCAGCAGCTTAACCCCCGGAAACACCATATATTTT
J: TRBJ1-1; size: NA; D: NA; V: TRBV27; CDR3: CASSPYLDTMNTEAFF; DNA: TGTGCCAGCAGTCCGTACTTGGACACCATGAACACTGAAGCTTTCTTT
J: TRBJ1-4; size: NA; D: TRBD1; V: TRBV12-3/TRBV12-4; CDR3: CASSLPRTGDKLFF; DNA: TGTGCCAGCAGTTTACCCCGGACAGGGGATAAACTGTTTTTT
J: TRBJ2-1; size: NA; D: NA; V: TRBV6-2/TRBV6-3; CDR3: CATSRDLIYEQFF; DNA: TGTGCCACCTCACGCGACCTTATCTATGAGCAGTTCTTC
J: TRBJ2-1; size: NA; D: NA; V: TRBV27; CDR3: CASSWDSPAFNEQFF; DNA: TGTGCCAGCAGTTGGGACTCTCCCGCCTTCAATGAGCAGTTCTTC
J: TRBJ1-1; size: many; D: NA; V: TRBV6-1; CDR3: CASINNVGGAEAFF; DNA: TGTGCCAGCATCAATAATGTCGGGGGCGCCGAAGCTTTCTTT
J: TRBJ2-2; size: few; D: NA; V: TRBV15; CDR3: CAISPVLQIEEGELFF; DNA: TGTGCCATCAGCCCCGTCCTGCAGATCGAGGAAGGGGAGCTGTTTTTT
J: TRBJ1-2; size: NA; D: NA; V: TRBV28; CDR3: CASKPRGFANYGYTF; DNA: TGTGCCAGCAAACCCCGCGGATTCGCTAACTATGGCTACACCTTC
J: TRBJ1-2; size: few; D: TRBD1; V: TRBV4-2; CDR3: CASSHLIGQGNYGYTF; DNA: TGTGCCAGCAGCCACCTAATCGGACAGGGGAACTATGGCTACACCTTC
J: TRBJ1-5; size: few; D: NA; V: TRBV6-1; CDR3: CASSPAPGTLGWRNQPQHF; DNA: TGTGCCAGCAGTCCGGCCCCCGGGACATTGGGCTGGCGCAATCAGCCCCAGCATTTT
J: TRBJ2-3; size: few; D: NA; V: TRBV2; CDR3: CATPGGGASSDTQYF; DNA: TGTGCCACCCCTGGAGGGGGGGCTTCCTCGGATACGCAGTATTTT
J: TRBJ1-1; size: NA; D: TRBD1; V: TRBV11-1; CDR3: CASSLYGQGESEAFF; DNA: TGTGCCAGCAGCTTATACGGACAGGGGGAGTCTGAAGCTTTCTTT
J: TRBJ1-2; size: few; D: NA; V: TRBV29-1; CDR3: CSVPDSYGYTF; DNA: TGCAGCGTTCCGGACAGTTATGGCTACACCTTC
J: TRBJ1-4; size: NA; D: TRBD1; V: TRBV19; CDR3: CASTFGQGLYEKLFF; DNA: TGTGCCAGTACCTTCGGACAGGGACTGTATGAAAAACTGTTTTTT
J: TRBJ2-2; size: NA; D: TRBD2; V: TRBV7-9; CDR3: CASSLALAGATGELFF; DNA: TGTGCCAGCAGCTTAGCTCTAGCGGGGGCGACCGGGGAGCTGTTTTTT
J: TRBJ1-5; size: few; D: NA; V: TRBV5-8; CDR3: CASSLSGRASNQPQHF; DNA: TGTGCCAGCAGCTTGTCGGGCAGGGCGAGCAATCAGCCCCAGCATTTT
J: TRBJ1-1; size: NA; D: NA; V: TRBV7-6; CDR3: CASSLEPWQANEAFF; DNA: TGTGCCAGCAGCTTAGAGCCCTGGCAGGCCAATGAAGCTTTCTTT
J: TRBJ1-1; size: few; D: NA; V: TRBV7-2; CDR3: CASSISGPEAFF; DNA: TGTGCCAGCAGCATCAGTGGCCCTGAAGCTTTCTTT
J: TRBJ2-1; size: few; D: NA; V: TRBV12-3/TRBV12-4; CDR3: CASSLSSWNEQFF; DNA: TGTGCCAGCAGTTTATCGTCCTGGAATGAGCAGTTCTTC
J: TRBJ1-2; size: NA; D: NA; V: TRBV9; CDR3: CASSVGSRSQDTF; DNA: TGTGCCAGCAGCGTAGGTTCGCGTTCGCAGGACACCTTC
J: TRBJ2-3; size: NA; D: TRBD1; V: TRBV29-1; CDR3: CSVEEYGTGGDTQYF; DNA: TGCAGCGTTGAAGAATATGGGACAGGGGGTGATACGCAGTATTTT
J: TRBJ2-3; size: many; D: TRBD1; V: TRBV9; CDR3: CASSAPGQGQDTQYF; DNA: TGTGCCAGCAGCGCTCCGGGACAGGGCCAAGATACGCAGTATTTT
J: TRBJ2-1; size: NA; D: NA; V: TRBV7-6; CDR3: CASSTLELVPSYNEQFF; DNA: TGTGCCAGCAGCACACTGGAGCTAGTCCCCTCCTACAATGAGCAGTTCTTC
J: TRBJ2-3; size: NA; D: NA; V: TRBV6-5; CDR3: CASSYSKRPRKDTQYF; DNA: TGTGCCAGCAGTTACTCGAAACGCCCGCGGAAGGATACGCAGTATTTT
J: TRBJ2-6; size: few; D: NA; V: TRBV5-1; CDR3: CASSWEGVAGANVLTF; DNA: TGCGCCAGCAGCTGGGAAGGGGTAGCTGGGGCCAACGTCCTGACTTTC
J: TRBJ2-2; size: few; D: NA; V: TRBV7-2; CDR3: CASTQNLRTNTGELFF; DNA: TGTGCCAGCACCCAGAACTTACGGACGAACACCGGGGAGCTGTTTTTT
J: TRBJ1-2; size: NA; D: NA; V: TRBV25-1; CDR3: CASSDTFPHYGYTF; DNA: TGTGCCAGCAGTGACACGTTCCCCCACTATGGCTACACCTTC